This T cell receptor (beta chain) was sequenced during a study of patients and donors after allogeneic stem cell transplantation. TCRdb independently ran MiXCR on the RT-PCR reads; one entry per CDR3 protein. The sample carries roughly 880,000 distinct CDR3 sequences, 15% to 20% recorded once. This clonotype was seen a few times. Trimming at V came to 3 bases and at J to 4 bases, leaving 7 bases not matched to a gene. The CDR3 covers 15 residues. Germline V gene sequence: CDR1 SGDLS, CDR2 YYNGEE. What was sequenced was blood, either unsorted or a sorted T cell fraction (not recorded which). The sequence derives from a human donor who was either an allogeneic HSCT recipient or a stem cell or donor lymphocyte infusion donor (not recorded which). It is not recorded whose cells these are; they may come from a transplant donor. The chain is built from TRBV9 and TRBJ2-7; 10 positions agree with TRBD1. The CDR3 bases are TGTGCCAGCAGCGGGGGACAGGGGACCGGGTACGAGCAGTACTTC. This gives the protein CASSGGQGTGYEQYF.